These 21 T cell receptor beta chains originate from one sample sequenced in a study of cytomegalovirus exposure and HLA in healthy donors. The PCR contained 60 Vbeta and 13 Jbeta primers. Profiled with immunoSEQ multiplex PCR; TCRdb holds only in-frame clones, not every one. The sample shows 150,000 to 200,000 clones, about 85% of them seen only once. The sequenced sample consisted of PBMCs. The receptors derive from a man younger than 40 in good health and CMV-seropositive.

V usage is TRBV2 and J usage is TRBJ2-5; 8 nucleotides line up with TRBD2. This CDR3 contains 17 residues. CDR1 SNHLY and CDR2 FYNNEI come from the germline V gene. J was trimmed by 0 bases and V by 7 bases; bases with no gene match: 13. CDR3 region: CASKHRSGSPYQETQYF. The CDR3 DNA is TGTGCCAGCAAACATAGGAGCGGGAGTCCCTACCAAGAGACCCAGTACTTC.

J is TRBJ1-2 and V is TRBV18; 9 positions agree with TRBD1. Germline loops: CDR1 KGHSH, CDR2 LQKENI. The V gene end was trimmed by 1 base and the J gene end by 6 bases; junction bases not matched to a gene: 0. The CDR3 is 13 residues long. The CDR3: CASSPRDRDGYTF. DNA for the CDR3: TGTGCCAGCTCACCACGGGACAGGGATGGCTACACCTTC. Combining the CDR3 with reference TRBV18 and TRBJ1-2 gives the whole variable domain NAGVMQNPRHLVRRRGQEARLRCSPMKGHSHVYWYRQLPEEGLKFMVYLQKENIIDESGMPKERFSAEFPKEGPSILRIQQVVRGDSAAYFCASSPRDRDGYTFGSGTRLTVV.

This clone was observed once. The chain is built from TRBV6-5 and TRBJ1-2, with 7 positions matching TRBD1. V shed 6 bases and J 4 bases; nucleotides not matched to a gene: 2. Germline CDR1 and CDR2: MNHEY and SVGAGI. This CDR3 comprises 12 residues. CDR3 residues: CASRDRTYGYTF. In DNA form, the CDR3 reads TGTGCCAGCAGGGACAGGACCTATGGCTACACCTTC.

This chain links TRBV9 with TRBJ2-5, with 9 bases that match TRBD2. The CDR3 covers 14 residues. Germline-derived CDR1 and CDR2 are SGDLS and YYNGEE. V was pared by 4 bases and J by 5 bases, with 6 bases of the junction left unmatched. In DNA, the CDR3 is TGTGCCAGCAGCCCTAGGACTAGCGCTGAGACCCAGTACTTC. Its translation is CASSPRTSAETQYF.

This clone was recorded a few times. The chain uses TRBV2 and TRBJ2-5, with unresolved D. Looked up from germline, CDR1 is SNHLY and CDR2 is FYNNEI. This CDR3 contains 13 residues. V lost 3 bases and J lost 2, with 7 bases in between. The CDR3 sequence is CASSDRMQETQYF. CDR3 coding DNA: TGTGCCAGCAGTGACAGGATGCAAGAGACCCAGTACTTC.

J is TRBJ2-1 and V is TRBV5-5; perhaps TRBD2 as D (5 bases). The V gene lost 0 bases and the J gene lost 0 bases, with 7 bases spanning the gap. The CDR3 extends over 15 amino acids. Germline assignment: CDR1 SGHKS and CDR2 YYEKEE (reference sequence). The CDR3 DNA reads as TGTGCCAGCAGCTTGGCTCGGGGCTCCTACAATGAGCAGTTCTTC. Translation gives CASSLARGSYNEQFF.

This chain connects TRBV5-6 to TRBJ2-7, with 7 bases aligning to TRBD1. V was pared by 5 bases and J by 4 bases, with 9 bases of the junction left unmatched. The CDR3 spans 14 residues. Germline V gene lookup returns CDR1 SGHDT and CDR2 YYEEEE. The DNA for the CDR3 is TGTGCCAGCAGGAGAACAGGGGATGTATACGAGCAGTACGTC. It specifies CASRRTGDVYEQYV.

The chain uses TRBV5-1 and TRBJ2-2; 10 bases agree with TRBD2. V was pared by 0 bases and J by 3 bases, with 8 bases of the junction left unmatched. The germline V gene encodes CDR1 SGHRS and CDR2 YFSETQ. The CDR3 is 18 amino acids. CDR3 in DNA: TGCGCCAGCAGCTTGGTACCTAGCGGGAGCCCCGACACCGGGGAGCTGTTTTTT. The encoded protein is CASSLVPSGSPDTGELFF.

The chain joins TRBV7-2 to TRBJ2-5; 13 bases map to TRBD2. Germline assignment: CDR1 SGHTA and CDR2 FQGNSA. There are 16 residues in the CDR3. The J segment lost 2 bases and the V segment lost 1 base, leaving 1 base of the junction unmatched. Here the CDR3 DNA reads TGTGCCAGCAGCTTAGGGGGACTAGCGGGACAAGAGACCCAGTACTTC. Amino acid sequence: CASSLGGLAGQETQYF.

This CDR3 is CASSTGYGGRGEKLFF. In DNA, the CDR3 is TGTGCCAGCAGCACCGGGTACGGGGGGCGCGGTGAAAAACTGTTTTTT. The rearrangement links TRBV5-8 to TRBJ1-4, with a possible D match to TRBD1 (6 bases). Germline loops: CDR1 SGHTS, CDR2 YDEGEE. The CDR3 covers 16 residues. With 4 bases removed from V and 7 bases from J, the gap between germline ends came to 20 bases.

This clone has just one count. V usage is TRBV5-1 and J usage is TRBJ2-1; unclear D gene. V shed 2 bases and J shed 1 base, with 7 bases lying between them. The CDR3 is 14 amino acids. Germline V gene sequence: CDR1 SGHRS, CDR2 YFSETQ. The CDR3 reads CASSFDRSYNEQFF. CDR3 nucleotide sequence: TGCGCCAGCAGCTTCGATCGGTCCTACAATGAGCAGTTCTTC.

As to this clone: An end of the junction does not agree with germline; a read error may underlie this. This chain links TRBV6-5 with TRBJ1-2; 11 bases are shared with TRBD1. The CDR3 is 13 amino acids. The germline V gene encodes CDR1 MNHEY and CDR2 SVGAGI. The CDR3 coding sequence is TGTGCCAGCAGTTACGGGGGACAGGGGGTTCTTCACTTC. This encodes CASSYGGQGVLHF.

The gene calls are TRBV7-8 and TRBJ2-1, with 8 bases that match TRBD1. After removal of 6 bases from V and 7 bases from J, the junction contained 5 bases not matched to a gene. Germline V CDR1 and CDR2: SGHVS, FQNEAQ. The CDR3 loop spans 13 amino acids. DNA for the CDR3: TGTGCCAGCAGTGGACAGGGAAGAAATGAGCAGTTCTTC. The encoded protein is CASSGQGRNEQFF.

Here the CDR3 reads CASSVARSATGELFF. In nucleotides, the CDR3 is TGTGCCAGCAGCGTGGCTAGATCGGCGACCGGGGAGCTGTTTTTT. The chain links TRBV9 to TRBJ2-2; D call uncertain. CDR1 is SGDLS and CDR2 is YYNGEE in the germline V gene. V was clipped by 2 bases and J by 5 bases, with 13 bases between them. This CDR3 has 15 residues.

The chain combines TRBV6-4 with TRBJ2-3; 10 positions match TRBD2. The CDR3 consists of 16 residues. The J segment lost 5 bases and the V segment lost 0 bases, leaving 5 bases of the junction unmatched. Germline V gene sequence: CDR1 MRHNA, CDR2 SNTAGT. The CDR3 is CASSDSGTSVLDTQYF. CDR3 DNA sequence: TGTGCCAGCAGTGACTCTGGGACTAGCGTCTTAGATACGCAGTATTTT.

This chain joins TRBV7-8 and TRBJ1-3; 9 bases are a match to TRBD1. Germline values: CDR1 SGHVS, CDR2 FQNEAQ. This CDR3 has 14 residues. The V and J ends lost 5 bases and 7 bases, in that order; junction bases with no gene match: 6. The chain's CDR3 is CASSPTGGYNTIYF. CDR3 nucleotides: TGTGCCAGCAGCCCGACAGGGGGGTACAACACCATATATTTT.

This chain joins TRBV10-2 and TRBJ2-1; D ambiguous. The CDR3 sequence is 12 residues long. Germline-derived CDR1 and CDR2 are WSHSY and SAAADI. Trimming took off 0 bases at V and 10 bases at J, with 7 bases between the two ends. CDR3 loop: CASSESLVEQFF. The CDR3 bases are TGCGCCAGCAGTGAGTCTCTAGTCGAGCAGTTCTTC.

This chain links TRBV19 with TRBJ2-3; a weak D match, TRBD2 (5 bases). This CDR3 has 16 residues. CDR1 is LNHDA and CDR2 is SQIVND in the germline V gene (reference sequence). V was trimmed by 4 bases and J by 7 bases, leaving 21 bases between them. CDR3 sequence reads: CASSNFEGQQLYTQYF. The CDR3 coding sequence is TGTGCCAGTAGTAACTTTGAGGGCCAGCAGCTTTATACGCAGTATTTT.

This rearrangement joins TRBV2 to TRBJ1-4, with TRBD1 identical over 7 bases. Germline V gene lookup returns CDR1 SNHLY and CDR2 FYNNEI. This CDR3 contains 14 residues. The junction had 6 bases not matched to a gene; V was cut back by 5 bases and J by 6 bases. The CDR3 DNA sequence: TGTGCCAGCAGTAAGACAGGGCTCTATGAAAAACTGTTTTTT. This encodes CASSKTGLYEKLFF.

The CDR3 spells CASSSRGADNEAFF. The CDR3 region has the DNA TGTGCCAGCAGCTCCAGGGGAGCGGACAATGAAGCTTTCTTT. The genes are TRBV7-6 and TRBJ1-1, with D maybe TRBD1 (6 bases). Germline-derived CDR1 and CDR2 are SGHVS and FNYEAQ. The length of the CDR3 is 14 residues. The V gene lost 4 bases and the J gene lost 7 bases, with 16 bases spanning the gap.

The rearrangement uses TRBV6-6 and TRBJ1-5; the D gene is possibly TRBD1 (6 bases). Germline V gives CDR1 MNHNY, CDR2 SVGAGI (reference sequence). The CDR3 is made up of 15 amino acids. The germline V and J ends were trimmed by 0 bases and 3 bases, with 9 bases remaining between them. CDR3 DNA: TGTGCCAGCAGTTACTCGAGGGGGAACAATCAGCCCCAGCATTTT. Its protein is CASSYSRGNNQPQHF.